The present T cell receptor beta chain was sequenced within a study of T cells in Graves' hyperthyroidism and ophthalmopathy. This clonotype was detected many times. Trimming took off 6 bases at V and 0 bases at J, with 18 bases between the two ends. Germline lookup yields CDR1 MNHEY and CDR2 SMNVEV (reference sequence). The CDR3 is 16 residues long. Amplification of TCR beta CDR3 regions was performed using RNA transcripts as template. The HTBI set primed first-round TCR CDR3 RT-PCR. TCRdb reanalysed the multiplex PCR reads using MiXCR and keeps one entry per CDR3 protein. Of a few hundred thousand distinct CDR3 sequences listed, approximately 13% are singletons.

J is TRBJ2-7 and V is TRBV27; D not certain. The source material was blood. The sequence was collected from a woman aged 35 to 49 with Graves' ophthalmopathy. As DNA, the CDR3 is TGTGCCAGCAGATCAGGACGGAAACCTAGCTCCTACGAGCAGTACTTC. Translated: CASRSGRKPSSYEQYF.